Following are 3 T cell receptor beta chains from one sample sequenced in a study of T cell repertoires in cytomegalovirus infection. Using its own MiXCR run on the reads, TCRdb lists one record per CDR3 protein. Of fewer than 300,000 distinct CDR3 sequences in the sample, roughly 25% were seen once. Sequenced material: PBMCs. These receptors came from a human donor in good health (CMV status not recorded). Some clones in this sample may be carry-over from other donors' samples.

The chain links TRBV5-1 to TRBJ1-2; tentatively, D is TRBD1 (5 bases). Trimming took 0 bases from V and 4 from J, leaving 13 bases between them. CDR1 and CDR2 (germline): SGHRS, YFSETQ. CDR3 size: 15 residues. This CDR3 reads CASSLEVGTAYGYTF. The CDR3, as DNA: TGCGCCAGCAGCTTGGAGGTGGGGACCGCCTATGGCTACACCTTC.

This clonotype appeared a few times. The CDR3 is CASSEKSSGVDTDTQYF. CDR3 coding DNA: TGCGCCAGCAGTGAGAAGTCTAGCGGGGTAGACACAGATACGCAGTATTTT. The V gene is TRBV10-1, the J gene TRBJ2-3, with 9 bases fitting TRBD2. V lost 2 bases to trimming and J lost 2 bases; unmatched junction nucleotides: 8. Per germline, CDR1 WNHNN and CDR2 SYGVQD (reference sequence). CDR3 size: 17 residues.

Of note for this clonotype: An end of the junction does not agree with germline; a read error may underlie this. This sequence joins TRBV14 and TRBJ2-2; D is uncertain. The CDR3 covers 13 residues. Germline assignment: CDR1 SGHDN and CDR2 FVKESK. The CDR3 is CASGQVFHGELFF. The CDR3 bases are TGTGCCAGCGGCCAGGTCTTTCACGGGGAGCTGTTTTTT.